These 10 T cell receptor beta chains came from one sample sequenced in a study of PD-L1 blockade in urothelial cancer. Sequencing was performed with immunoSEQ multiplex PCR; in TCRdb, only in-frame clones are kept and a portion is missing. The data contain approximately 100,000 clones, about 85% of them singletons. The source was PBMCs, collected around atezolizumab (anti-PD-L1) treatment. Receptors were obtained from a man aged 50-59 years with urothelial cancer.

V and J are TRBV5-1 and TRBJ1-1, with D perhaps matching TRBD1 (5 bases). This CDR3 contains 16 residues. V was clipped by 4 bases and J by 5 bases, with 21 bases between them. Germline V gene sequence: CDR1 SGHRS, CDR2 YFSETQ. DNA for the CDR3: TGCGCCAGCAGCCCCGTGGCAGGGCAGGTAGGAACTGAAGCTTTCTTT. This translates into CASSPVAGQVGTEAFF.

The CDR3 is CASSQGLAAYNEQFF. In DNA, the CDR3 is TGCGCCAGCAGCCAGGGACTAGCGGCCTACAATGAGCAGTTCTTC. This chain joins TRBV4-1 and TRBJ2-1, with 11 nucleotides matching TRBD2. The germline V gene encodes CDR1 MGHRA and CDR2 YSYEKL. J lost 2 bases, V lost 3 bases, and 0 bases had no gene match. There are 15 residues in the CDR3.

V gene TRBV6-4 combines with J gene TRBJ1-2; D may be TRBD1 (5 bases). CDR3 size: 14 residues. Germline V gene lookup returns CDR1 MRHNA and CDR2 SNTAGT. The V end was cut by 1 base, the J end by 4 bases, with 10 bases between. Here the CDR3 reads CASSDYAGSYGYTF. The CDR3 nucleotides are TGTGCCAGCAGTGACTACGCAGGGTCCTATGGCTACACCTTC.

V usage is TRBV11-1 and J usage is TRBJ2-7; D unresolved. The CDR3 length is 11 residues. In germline, CDR1 is SGHAT, CDR2 FQDESV (reference sequence). Trimming left V 9 bases short and J 6 bases short, with 12 bases between. Written as DNA, the CDR3 is TGTGCCAGTGGTCGTATCGGCGAGCAGTACTTC. This encodes CASGRIGEQYF.

For the CDR3, the DNA is TGTGCCAGCACCACGAATGGGGGCCATGAAGCTTTCTTT. It specifies CASTTNGGHEAFF. This chain joins TRBV6-6 and TRBJ1-1, with D maybe TRBD1 (6 bases). Trimming cost V 7 bases and J 7 bases, with 16 bases left between them. The CDR3 extends over 13 amino acids. Germline V gene lookup returns CDR1 MNHNY and CDR2 SVGAGI (reference sequence).

V and J are TRBV7-9 and TRBJ2-1; TRBD2 matches 9 bases. The CDR3 is 16 residues long. V lost 2 bases and J lost 3; bases outside the gene matches: 5. Germline V gene sequence: CDR1 SEHNR, CDR2 FQNEAQ (reference sequence). This CDR3 reads CASSLLGSGSYNEQFF. CDR3 in DNA: TGTGCCAGCAGCTTACTAGGTAGCGGGAGCTACAATGAGCAGTTCTTC.

The chain has TRBV10-3 and TRBJ2-1; 9 bases fit TRBD1. The CDR3 runs to 15 residues. The germline V gene encodes CDR1 ENHRY and CDR2 SYGVKD. The V segment lost 8 bases and the J segment 4 bases; nucleotides outside the gene matches: 9. The chain's CDR3 is CAIEQGAGKYNEQFF. In nucleotides, the CDR3 is TGTGCCATCGAACAGGGGGCGGGCAAATACAATGAGCAGTTCTTC.

The chain joins TRBV19 to TRBJ2-5, with D tentatively TRBD1 (5 bases). Germline-derived CDR1 and CDR2 are LNHDA and SQIVND (reference sequence). V lost 2 bases and J lost 7, with 11 bases in between. This CDR3 has 13 amino acids. CDR3 bases: TGTGCCAGTAGTATACCAGGGTATGGGACCCAGTACTTC. It translates to CASSIPGYGTQYF.

The genes are TRBV28 and TRBJ1-1; TRBD1 is a possible D gene (6 bases). CDR1 and CDR2 from the germline V gene are MDHEN and SYDVKM. V was pared by 4 bases and J by 5 bases, with 14 bases between. This CDR3 is 14 amino acids long. CDR3 amino acids: CASSYLGGRTEAFF. As DNA, the CDR3 is TGTGCCAGCAGTTATCTAGGGGGTCGGACTGAAGCTTTCTTT.

The chain carries TRBV4-1 and TRBJ1-3; no clear D gene. This CDR3 is 15 amino acids long. Germline CDR1 and CDR2: MGHRA and YSYEKL. V lost 0 bases and J lost 0, with 6 bases in between. This CDR3 reads CASSQDTSSGNTIYF. The CDR3 DNA is TGCGCCAGCAGCCAAGACACGAGCTCTGGAAACACCATATATTTT.